These T cell receptor beta chains were read from a single sample in a study of type 1 and type 2 diabetes patients. Using its own MiXCR run on the multiplex PCR reads, TCRdb lists one record per CDR3 protein. The table lists 280,000 or so distinct CDR3 sequences, roughly 48% of them singletons. The specimen was peripheral blood mononuclear cells (PBMCs). The source of these receptors is a man aged 18 to 30 with type 2 diabetes. Each CDR3 is given with its conserved first and last residue.

V: TRBV2
J: TRBJ1-1
CDR3: CASRDPGGKTEAFF

V: TRBV19
J: TRBJ1-5
CDR3: CASTDRRNQPQHF

V: TRBV6-6
J: TRBJ1-2
CDR3: CASSYPERSTSYGYTF

V: TRBV4-3
J: TRBJ1-2
CDR3: CASSQDLSGEGNGYTF

V: TRBV2
J: TRBJ1-2
CDR3: CASSLGYGYTF

V: TRBV2
J: TRBJ2-1
CDR3: CASSEGIGQGPYNEQFF

V: TRBV4-1
J: TRBJ1-1
CDR3: CASSQVRDRGPNTEAFF

V: TRBV30
J: TRBJ1-2
CDR3: CACQTGNNYGYTF

V: TRBV7-2
J: TRBJ2-3
CDR3: CASSQGASGGDTQYF

V: TRBV13
J: TRBJ2-7
CDR3: CASSGQTASYEQYF

V: TRBV4-2
J: TRBJ1-2
CDR3: CASSPDFGNYGYTF

V: TRBV7-3
J: TRBJ1-1
CDR3: CASSSYGGEGPEAFF

V: TRBV6-5
J: TRBJ2-3
CDR3: CAAWTVTDTQYF

V: TRBV29-1
J: TRBJ1-1
CDR3: CSVRDRDTEAFF

V: TRBV5-1
J: TRBJ2-5
CDR3: CASSLKLAHAKETQYF

V: TRBV9
J: TRBJ1-4
CDR3: CASSAWGPRGANEKLFF

V: TRBV25-1
J: TRBJ2-7
CDR3: CASSDLGYEQYF

V: TRBV15
J: TRBJ2-7
CDR3: CATSRHHRGPTYEQYF

V: TRBV7-8
J: TRBJ1-4
CDR3: CASSSTGGEEKLFF

V: TRBV2
J: TRBJ2-7
CDR3: CASNLWGEWYF

V: TRBV29-1
J: TRBJ1-6
CDR3: CSVAWDSSSPLHF

V: TRBV7-8
J: TRBJ2-7
CDR3: CASSSRSGNRSYEQYF

V: TRBV2
J: TRBJ2-7
CDR3: CASSPGTGQFGLRGYEQYF

V: TRBV12-3/TRBV12-4
J: TRBJ1-5
CDR3: CASSFEQGPSNQPQHF

V: TRBV25-1
J: TRBJ2-3
CDR3: CASRDRGLTDTQYF

V: TRBV7-3
J: TRBJ2-6
CDR3: CASSLGGPGANVPTF

V: TRBV7-2
J: TRBJ1-4
CDR3: CASRSLPSEKLFF

V: TRBV4-3
J: TRBJ2-7
CDR3: CASSQRQGSYEQYF

V: TRBV19
J: TRBJ2-3
CDR3: CASSISSAGGDTQYF

V: TRBV7-2
J: TRBJ1-1
CDR3: CASSPYGGGMNTEAFF

V: TRBV6-6
J: TRBJ2-5
CDR3: CASSSPGTQETQYF

V: TRBV19
J: TRBJ1-4
CDR3: CASSLAWGGSGEKLFF

V: TRBV24-1
J: TRBJ1-5
CDR3: CAIQGVGSNQPQHF

V: TRBV5-1
J: TRBJ2-7
CDR3: CASSSSGTGSSEQYF

V: TRBV20-1
J: TRBJ2-5
CDR3: CSASGEMRETQYF

V: TRBV5-1
J: TRBJ1-1
CDR3: CASSLVMSNTEAFF

V: TRBV19
J: TRBJ2-5
CDR3: CASSITPQETQYF

V: TRBV7-2
J: TRBJ2-2
CDR3: CASSLEVVRVAGELFF

V: TRBV29-1
J: TRBJ1-2
CDR3: CSVVPPGLYGYTF

V: TRBV14
J: TRBJ2-6
CDR3: CASSLGPGQSSGANVLTF

V: TRBV7-6
J: TRBJ1-1
CDR3: CASSLISDRGEAFF

V: TRBV7-2
J: TRBJ2-5
CDR3: CASSPGLAGTWETQYF

V: TRBV28
J: TRBJ2-3
CDR3: CASSPPGRGRDTQYF

V: TRBV24-1
J: TRBJ2-5
CDR3: CATSATSGEETQYF

V: TRBV12-3/TRBV12-4
J: TRBJ2-5
CDR3: CASSSDSLRGHTF

V: TRBV6-6
J: TRBJ2-7
CDR3: CASKGGIGTGPNEQYF

V: TRBV4-1
J: TRBJ1-6
CDR3: CASSQGGASPLHF